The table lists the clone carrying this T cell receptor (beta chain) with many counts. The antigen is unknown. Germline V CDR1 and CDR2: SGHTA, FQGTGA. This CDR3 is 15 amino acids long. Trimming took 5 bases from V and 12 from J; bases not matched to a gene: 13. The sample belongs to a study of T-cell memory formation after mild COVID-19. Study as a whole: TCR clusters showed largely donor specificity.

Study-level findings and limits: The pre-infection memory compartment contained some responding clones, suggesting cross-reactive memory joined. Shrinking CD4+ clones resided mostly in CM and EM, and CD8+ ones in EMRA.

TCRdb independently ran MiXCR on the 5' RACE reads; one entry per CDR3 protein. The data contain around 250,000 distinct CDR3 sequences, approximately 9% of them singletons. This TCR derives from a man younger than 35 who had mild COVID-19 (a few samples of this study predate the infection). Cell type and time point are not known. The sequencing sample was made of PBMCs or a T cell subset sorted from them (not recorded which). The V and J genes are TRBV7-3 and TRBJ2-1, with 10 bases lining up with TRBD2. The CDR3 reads CASSTIAGGGGGQFF. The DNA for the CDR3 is TGTGCCAGCAGCACCATAGCGGGGGGCGGAGGTGGGCAGTTCTTC.